This TCR beta chain was identified during a study of post-analysis software for immune sequencing data. Turning to the study itself: Patients with relapsing-remitting, secondary progressive and progressive-relapsing multiple sclerosis courses were all represented. Study-level results: Controls' normalized Chao1 diversity significantly exceeded that of multiple sclerosis patients. Co-batched samples clustered tightly together by F measure. A few TRBV segments occurring more often in patients than controls included TRBV5-6, TRBV5-1 and TRBV20-1.

The germline CDR1 and CDR2 sequences are SGHVS and FQNEAQ. The CDR3 loop spans 13 amino acids. The V gene end was trimmed by 2 bases and the J gene end by 8 bases; junction bases not matched to a gene: 3. Each TCR beta cDNA library carried unique molecular identifiers. TCRdb used MiXCR to reprocess the PCR reads, holding one entry per CDR3 protein. The sample yields hundreds of thousands of distinct CDR3 sequences, approximately 59% seen once. On this clonotype: Its antigen is currently unknown.

The chain is built from TRBV7-8 and TRBJ1-5; 7 bases map to TRBD1. Sequencing was performed on blood. This receptor was identified in a girl aged 2-10 years with multiple sclerosis. CDR3 DNA sequence: TGTGCCAGCAGCTTATCAGGGGGTGAGCCCCAGCATTTT. Protein sequence: CASSLSGGEPQHF.